This TCR beta chain emerged from a study of cytomegalovirus exposure and HLA in healthy donors. Findings and limits, study-wide: Roughly even sequencing depth across donors was the assumption behind the presence/absence analyses.

Primers: 60 Vbeta forward and 13 Jbeta reverse. TCRdb's copy holds only in-frame clones and misses some; the assay was immunoSEQ multiplex PCR. The table records 130,000 or so clones, more than 60% of them present only once. This CDR3 has 16 residues. Germline lookup yields CDR1 GTSNPN and CDR2 SVGIG (reference sequence). V gave up 1 base and J gave up 5 bases; unmatched junction bases: 12. Comment on this clone: What it binds is unknown.

This clonotype was obtained from a woman under 30 in good health and CMV-seronegative. Input material: PBMCs. The V gene is TRBV30, the J gene TRBJ1-1; 8 bases agree with TRBD1. CDR3 sequence: CAWSGTGGVWGTEAFF. CDR3 bases: TGTGCCTGGAGTGGAACAGGGGGTGTTTGGGGGACTGAAGCTTTCTTT.